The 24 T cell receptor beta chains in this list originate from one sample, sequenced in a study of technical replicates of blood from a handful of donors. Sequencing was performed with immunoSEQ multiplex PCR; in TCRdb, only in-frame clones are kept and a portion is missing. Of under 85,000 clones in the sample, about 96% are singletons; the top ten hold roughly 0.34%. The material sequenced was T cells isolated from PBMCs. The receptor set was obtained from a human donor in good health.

The DNA of the CDR3 is TGTGCCATCAGTGAGCCGACTTGGGACAGGGTGTACGGAGAGACCCAGTACTTC. Protein sequence: CAISEPTWDRVYGETQYF. The chain combines TRBV10-3 with TRBJ2-5, with TRBD1 identical over 9 bases. Germline values: CDR1 ENHRY, CDR2 SYGVKD. Trimming removed 2 bases from V and 4 bases from J; junction bases left unmatched: 14. The length of the CDR3 is 18 residues.

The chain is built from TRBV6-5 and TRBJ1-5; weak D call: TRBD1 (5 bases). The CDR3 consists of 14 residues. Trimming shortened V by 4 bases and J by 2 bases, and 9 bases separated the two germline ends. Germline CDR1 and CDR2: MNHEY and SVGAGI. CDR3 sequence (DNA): TGTGCCAGCAGTTCTCAGGGTGGCAATCAGCCCCAGCATTTT. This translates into CASSSQGGNQPQHF.

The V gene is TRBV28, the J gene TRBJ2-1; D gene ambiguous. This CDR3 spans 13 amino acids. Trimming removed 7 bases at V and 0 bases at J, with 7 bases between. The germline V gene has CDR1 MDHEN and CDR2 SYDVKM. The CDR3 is CASMAASYNEQFF. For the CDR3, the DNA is TGTGCCAGCATGGCTGCCTCCTACAATGAGCAGTTCTTC.

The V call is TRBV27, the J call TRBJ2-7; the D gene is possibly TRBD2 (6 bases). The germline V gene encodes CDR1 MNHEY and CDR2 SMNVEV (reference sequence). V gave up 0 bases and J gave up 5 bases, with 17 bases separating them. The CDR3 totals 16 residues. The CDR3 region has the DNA TGTGCCAGCAGTTTATCCCTCTTGACTAGTCTCCACGAGCAGTACTTC. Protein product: CASSLSLLTSLHEQYF.

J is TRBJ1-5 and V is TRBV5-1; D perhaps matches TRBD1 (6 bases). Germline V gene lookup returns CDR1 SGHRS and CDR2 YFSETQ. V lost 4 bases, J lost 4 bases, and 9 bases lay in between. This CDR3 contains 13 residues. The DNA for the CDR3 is TGCGCCAGCAGCCCTGGACAGAATCAGCCCCAGCATTTT. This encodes CASSPGQNQPQHF. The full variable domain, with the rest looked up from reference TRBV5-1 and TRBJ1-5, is KAGVTQTPRYLIKTRGQQVTLSCSPISGHRSVSWYQQTPGQGLQFLFEYFSETQRNKGNFPGRFSGRQFSNSRSEMNVSTLELGDSALYLCASSPGQNQPQHFGDGTRLSIL.

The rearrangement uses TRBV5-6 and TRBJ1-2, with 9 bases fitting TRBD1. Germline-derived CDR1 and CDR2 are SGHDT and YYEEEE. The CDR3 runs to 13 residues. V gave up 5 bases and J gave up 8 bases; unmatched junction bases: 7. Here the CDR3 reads CASSWTGVGGYTF. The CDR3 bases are TGTGCCAGCAGTTGGACAGGGGTGGGGGGCTACACCTTC.

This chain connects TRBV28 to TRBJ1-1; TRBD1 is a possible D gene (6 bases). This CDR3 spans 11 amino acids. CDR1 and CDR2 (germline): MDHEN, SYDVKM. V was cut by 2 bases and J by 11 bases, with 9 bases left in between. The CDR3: CASSLRQEAFF. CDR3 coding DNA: TGTGCCAGCAGTTTAAGACAGGAGGCTTTCTTT.

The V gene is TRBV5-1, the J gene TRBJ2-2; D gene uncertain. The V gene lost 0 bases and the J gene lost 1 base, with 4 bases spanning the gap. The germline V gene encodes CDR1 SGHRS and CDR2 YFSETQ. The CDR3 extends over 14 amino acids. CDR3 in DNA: TGCGCCAGCAGCTTGGAACAGAACACCGGGGAGCTGTTTTTT. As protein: CASSLEQNTGELFF.

The CDR3 is CASSYTTLNRASGYTF. DNA of the CDR3: TGTGCCAGCAGTTACACGACGCTAAACAGGGCTTCCGGCTACACCTTC. The chain carries TRBV6-5 and TRBJ1-2, with D possibly matching TRBD1 (6 bases). This CDR3 contains 16 residues. Deletions cut 2 bases from V and 8 bases from J, with 21 bases between. Germline V gene data show CDR1 as MNHEY and CDR2 as SVGAGI.

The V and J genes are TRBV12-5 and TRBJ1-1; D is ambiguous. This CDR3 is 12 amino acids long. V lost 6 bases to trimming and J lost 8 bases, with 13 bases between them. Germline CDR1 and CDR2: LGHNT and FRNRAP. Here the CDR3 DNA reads TGTGCTAGTGGGGTCGGAGCTACCGAAGCTTTCTTT. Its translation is CASGVGATEAFF.

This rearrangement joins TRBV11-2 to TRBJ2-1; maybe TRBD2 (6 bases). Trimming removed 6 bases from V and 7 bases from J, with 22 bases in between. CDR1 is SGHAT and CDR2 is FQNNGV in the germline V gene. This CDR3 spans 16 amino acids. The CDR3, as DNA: TGTGCCAGCAGTTTGGTACCCGGGACTGCACCTAATGAGCAGTTCTTC. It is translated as CASSLVPGTAPNEQFF.

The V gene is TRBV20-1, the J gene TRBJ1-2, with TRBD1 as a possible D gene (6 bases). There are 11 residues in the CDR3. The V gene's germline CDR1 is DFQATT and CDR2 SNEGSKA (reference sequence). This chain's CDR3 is CRAQGGYGYTF. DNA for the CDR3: TGCAGAGCACAGGGTGGCTATGGCTACACCTTC.

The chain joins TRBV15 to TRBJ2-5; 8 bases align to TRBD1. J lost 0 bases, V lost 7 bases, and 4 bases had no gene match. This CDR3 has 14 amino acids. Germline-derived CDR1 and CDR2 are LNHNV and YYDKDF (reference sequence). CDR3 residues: CATNRGDYQETQYF. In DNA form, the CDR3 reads TGTGCCACCAACAGGGGGGACTACCAAGAGACCCAGTACTTC.

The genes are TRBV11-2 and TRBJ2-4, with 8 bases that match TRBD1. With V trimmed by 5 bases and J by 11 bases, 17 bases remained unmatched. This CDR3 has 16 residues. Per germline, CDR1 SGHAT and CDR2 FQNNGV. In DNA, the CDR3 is TGTGCCAGCAGCCAAGGCCGACAGGGGATGTGGGAGGTTCAGTACTTC. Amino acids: CASSQGRQGMWEVQYF.

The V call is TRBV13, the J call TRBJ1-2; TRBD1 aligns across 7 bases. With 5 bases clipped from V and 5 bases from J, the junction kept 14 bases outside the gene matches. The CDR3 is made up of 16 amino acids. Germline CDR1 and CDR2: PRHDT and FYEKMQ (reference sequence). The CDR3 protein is CASSHRDRAYIYGYTF. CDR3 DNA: TGTGCCAGCAGCCACCGAGACAGGGCATACATTTATGGCTACACCTTC.

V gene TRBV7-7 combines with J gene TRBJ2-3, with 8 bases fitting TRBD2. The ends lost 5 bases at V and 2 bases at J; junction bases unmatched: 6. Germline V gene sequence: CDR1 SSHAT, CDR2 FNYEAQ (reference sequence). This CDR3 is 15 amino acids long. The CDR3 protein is CASSPIAGLTDTQYF. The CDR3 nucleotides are TGTGCCAGCAGCCCAATAGCGGGGCTCACAGATACGCAGTATTTT.

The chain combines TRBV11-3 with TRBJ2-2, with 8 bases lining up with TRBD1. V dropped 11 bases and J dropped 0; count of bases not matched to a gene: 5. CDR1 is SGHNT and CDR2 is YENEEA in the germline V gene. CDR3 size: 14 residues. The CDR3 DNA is TGTGCCGGACAGGGACAGACGAACACCGGGGAGCTGTTTTTT. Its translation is CAGQGQTNTGELFF.

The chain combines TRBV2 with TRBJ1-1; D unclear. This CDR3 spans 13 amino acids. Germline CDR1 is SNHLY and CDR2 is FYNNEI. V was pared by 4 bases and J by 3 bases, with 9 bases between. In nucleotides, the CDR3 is TGTGCCAGCAGTGGGGAGGGCTACACTGAAGCTTTCTTT. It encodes CASSGEGYTEAFF.

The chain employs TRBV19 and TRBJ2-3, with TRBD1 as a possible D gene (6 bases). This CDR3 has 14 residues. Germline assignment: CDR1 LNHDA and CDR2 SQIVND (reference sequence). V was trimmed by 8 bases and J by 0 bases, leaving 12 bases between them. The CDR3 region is CASGQLSSTDTQYF. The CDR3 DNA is TGTGCCAGTGGACAGCTGTCTAGCACAGATACGCAGTATTTT.

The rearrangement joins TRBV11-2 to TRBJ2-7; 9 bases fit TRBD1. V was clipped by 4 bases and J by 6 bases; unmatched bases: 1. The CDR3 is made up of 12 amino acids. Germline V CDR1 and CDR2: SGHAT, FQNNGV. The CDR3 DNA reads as TGTGCCAGCAGCTGGACAGGGGTCGAGCAGTACTTC. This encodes CASSWTGVEQYF.

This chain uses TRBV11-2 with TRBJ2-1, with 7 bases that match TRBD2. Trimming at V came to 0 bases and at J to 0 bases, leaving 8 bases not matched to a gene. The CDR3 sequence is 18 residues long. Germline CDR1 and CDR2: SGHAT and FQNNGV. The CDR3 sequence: CASSLDGAGVGSYNEQFF. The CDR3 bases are TGTGCCAGCAGCTTAGATGGGGCGGGAGTGGGCTCCTACAATGAGCAGTTCTTC.

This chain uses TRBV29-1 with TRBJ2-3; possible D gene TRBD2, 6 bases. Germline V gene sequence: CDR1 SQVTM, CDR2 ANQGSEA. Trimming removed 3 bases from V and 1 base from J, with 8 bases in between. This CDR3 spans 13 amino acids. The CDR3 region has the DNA TGCAGCGTTGACGCTAGCGGCACAGATACGCAGTATTTT. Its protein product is CSVDASGTDTQYF.

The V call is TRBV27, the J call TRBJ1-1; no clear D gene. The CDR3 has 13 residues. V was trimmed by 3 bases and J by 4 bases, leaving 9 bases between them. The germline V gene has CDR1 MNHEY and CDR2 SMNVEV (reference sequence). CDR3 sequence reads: CASSFTELTEAFF. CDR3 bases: TGTGCCAGCAGTTTCACAGAGCTCACTGAAGCTTTCTTT.

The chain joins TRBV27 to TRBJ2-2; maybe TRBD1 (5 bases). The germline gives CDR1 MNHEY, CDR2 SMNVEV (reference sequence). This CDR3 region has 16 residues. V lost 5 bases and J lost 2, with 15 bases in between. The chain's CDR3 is CASSPLGHLNTGELFF. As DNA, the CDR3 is TGTGCCAGCAGTCCCCTAGGACACCTCAACACCGGGGAGCTGTTTTTT.